The clone carrying this TCR beta chain occurred a few times. The antigen is unknown. The sample originates from a study of molecular identifiers for immune sequencing clone quantification. The study, taken as a whole, reports: Detection of one spiked Jurkat cell's TCR RNA reportedly worked in one million naive cells.

The CDR3 extends over 13 amino acids. Trimming shortened V by 3 bases and J by 6 bases, and 8 bases separated the two germline ends. TCRdb recomputed calls from the PCR reads with MiXCR, one row per CDR3 protein. The table lists 30,000 to 40,000 distinct CDR3 sequences, about 20% of them singletons, with about 1.1% in the top ten. The clonotype was recovered from a human donor in good health. Some libraries in this study had Jurkat cell RNA spiked in. The chain couples TRBV12-3 or TRBV12-4 to TRBJ2-2; D gene ambiguous. Sequencing was carried out using naive CD8+ T cells from blood, with Jurkat cell RNA spiked in. Subset reported: FACS-sorted CD8+CD4-CCR7+CD45RA+ naive T cells. The CDR3, as DNA: TGTGCCAGCAGTTTCCCCGGGTCCGGGGAGCTGTTTTTT. It specifies CASSFPGSGELFF.